This TCR beta chain was sequenced during a study of blood T cell repertoires in COVID-19. About the research overall: The origin of the acute and convalescent COVID-19 samples was the United States, Italy and Spain. T cells, B-cell-depleted T cells, or PBMCs supplied cDNA or gDNA.

The CDR3 runs to 13 residues. Germline CDR1 SGHTA, CDR2 FQGNSA. The germline V and J ends were trimmed by 1 base and 5 bases, with 8 bases remaining between them. The authors' processing: By means of reference gene primer amplification, nucleated cell counts were estimated. The data were produced by immunoSEQ multiplex PCR, yet TCRdb's version contains in-frame clones alone and is incomplete. That table is the source of V, J and clone size, and D and trimming were worked out from the DNA. The repertoire consists of some 76,000 clones, with around 80% occurring once and the leading ten covering 9.5% to 15%. Seattle patients were enrolled during active infection and followed longitudinally.

This TCR was recovered from a man between 45 and 60 years old with COVID-19, enrolled during active disease. The chain carries TRBV7-2 and TRBJ1-1, with D unresolved. The sequencing sample was made of peripheral blood. CDR3 DNA sequence: TGTGCCAGCAGCTTAGGGGTCGGGACTGAAGCTTTCTTT. Protein product: CASSLGVGTEAFF.